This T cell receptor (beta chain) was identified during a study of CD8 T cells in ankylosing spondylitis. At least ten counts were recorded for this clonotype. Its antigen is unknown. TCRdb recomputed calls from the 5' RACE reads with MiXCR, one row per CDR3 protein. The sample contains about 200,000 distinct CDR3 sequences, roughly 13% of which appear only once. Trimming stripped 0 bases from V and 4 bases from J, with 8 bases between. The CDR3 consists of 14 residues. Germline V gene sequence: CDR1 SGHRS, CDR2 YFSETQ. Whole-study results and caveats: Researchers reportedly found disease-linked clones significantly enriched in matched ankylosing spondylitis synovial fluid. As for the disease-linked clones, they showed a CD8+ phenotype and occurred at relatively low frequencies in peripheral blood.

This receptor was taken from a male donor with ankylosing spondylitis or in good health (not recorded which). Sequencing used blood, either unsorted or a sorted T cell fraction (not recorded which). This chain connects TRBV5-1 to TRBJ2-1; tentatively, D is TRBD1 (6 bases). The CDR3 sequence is CASSLGGGYNEQFF. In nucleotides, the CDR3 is TGCGCCAGCAGCTTGGGAGGGGGATACAATGAGCAGTTCTTC.